This record looks at one T cell receptor (beta chain) sequence and its context. Its antigen is unidentified. The input for sorted-subset replicate PCRs was around 0.2 ug DNA, around 27,000 T cell genomes. The protocol was immunoSEQ multiplex PCR, while the TCRdb copy is restricted to in-frame clones and leaves out a portion. This sample carries more than 2 million clones, around 93% of them seen once, and the ten largest clones take more than 1.5%. Positive CCR7 selection of CD45RO-negative cells yielded the naive CD8 cells, and terminally differentiated effector memory CD45RA+ cells were excluded. Every one of the donors was a Caucasian adult that lived in Nashville, Tennessee. This CDR3 contains 15 residues. In germline, CDR1 is MNHEY, CDR2 SMNVEV (reference sequence). V was clipped by 3 bases and J by 2 bases, with 12 bases between them. These data belong to a study of shared clonotypes between healthy human individuals. Study summary: CD4 naive and CD4 memory each took three plates per donor, while CD8 naive took two and CD8 memory one. Study-level findings and limits: Sample collection involved blood only; tissue repertoires are likely different.

Material: naive CD8+ T cells from PBMCs. This chain connects TRBV27 to TRBJ2-3; D uncertain. The sequence derives from a man aged 18 to 35 in good health. Some clones in this sample may be carry-over from other donors' samples. The CDR3 DNA reads as TGTGCCAGCAGTTTCGGTGGAGCCCCCACAGATACGCAGTATTTT. Protein sequence: CASSFGGAPTDTQYF.